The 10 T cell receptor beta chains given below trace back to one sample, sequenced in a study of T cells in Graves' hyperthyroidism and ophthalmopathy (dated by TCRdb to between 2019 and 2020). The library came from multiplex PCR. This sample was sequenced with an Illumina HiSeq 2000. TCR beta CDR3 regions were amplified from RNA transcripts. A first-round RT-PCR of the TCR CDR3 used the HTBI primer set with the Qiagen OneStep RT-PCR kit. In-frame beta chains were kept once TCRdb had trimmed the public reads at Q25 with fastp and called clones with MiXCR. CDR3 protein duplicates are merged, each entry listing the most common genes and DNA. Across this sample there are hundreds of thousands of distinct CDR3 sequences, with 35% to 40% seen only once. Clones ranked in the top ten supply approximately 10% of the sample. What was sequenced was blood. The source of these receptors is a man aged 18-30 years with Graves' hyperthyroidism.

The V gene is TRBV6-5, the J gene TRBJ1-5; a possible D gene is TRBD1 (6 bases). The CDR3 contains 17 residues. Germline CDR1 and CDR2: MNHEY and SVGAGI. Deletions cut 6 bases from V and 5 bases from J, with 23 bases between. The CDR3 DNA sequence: TGTGCCAGCAGCCACGCCGCGGGGGGGGGCAGCGATCAGCCCCAGCATTTT. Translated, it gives CASSHAAGGGSDQPQHF.

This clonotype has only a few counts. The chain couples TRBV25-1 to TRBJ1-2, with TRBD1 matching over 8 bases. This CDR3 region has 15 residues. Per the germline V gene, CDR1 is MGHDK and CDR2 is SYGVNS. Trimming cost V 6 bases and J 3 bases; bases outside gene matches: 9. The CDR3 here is CASSPIGQGHYGYTF. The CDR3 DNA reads TGTGCCAGCAGCCCTATCGGACAGGGCCACTATGGCTACACCTTC.

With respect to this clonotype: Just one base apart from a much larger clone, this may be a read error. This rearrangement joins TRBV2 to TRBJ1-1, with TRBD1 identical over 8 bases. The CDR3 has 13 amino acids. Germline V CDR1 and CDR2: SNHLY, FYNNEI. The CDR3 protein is CAGSDDRGGEAFF. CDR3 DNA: TGTGCCGGCAGTGACGACAGGGGTGGTGAAGCTTTCTTT.

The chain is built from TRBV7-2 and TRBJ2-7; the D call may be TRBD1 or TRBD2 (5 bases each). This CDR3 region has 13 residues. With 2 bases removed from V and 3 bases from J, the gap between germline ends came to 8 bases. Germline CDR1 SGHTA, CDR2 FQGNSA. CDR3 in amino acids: CASSLWGFYEQYF. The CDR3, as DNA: TGTGCCAGCAGCTTATGGGGGTTCTACGAGCAGTACTTC.

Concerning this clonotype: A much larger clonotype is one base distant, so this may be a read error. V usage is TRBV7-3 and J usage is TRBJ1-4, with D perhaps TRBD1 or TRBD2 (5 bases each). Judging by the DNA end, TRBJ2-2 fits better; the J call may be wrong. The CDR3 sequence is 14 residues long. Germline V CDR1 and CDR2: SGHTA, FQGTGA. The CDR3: CASSWDGDNGELFF. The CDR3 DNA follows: TGTGCCAGCAGCTGGGACGGTGACAACGGGGAGCTGTTTTTT.

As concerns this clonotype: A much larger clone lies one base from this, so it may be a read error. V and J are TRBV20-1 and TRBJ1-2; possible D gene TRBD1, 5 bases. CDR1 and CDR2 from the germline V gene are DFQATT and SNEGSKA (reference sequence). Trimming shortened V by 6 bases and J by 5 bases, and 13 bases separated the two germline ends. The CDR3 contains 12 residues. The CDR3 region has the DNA TGCAGTGCGATTGACAGAGTTTATGGCTACACCTTC. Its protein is CSAIDRVYGYTF.

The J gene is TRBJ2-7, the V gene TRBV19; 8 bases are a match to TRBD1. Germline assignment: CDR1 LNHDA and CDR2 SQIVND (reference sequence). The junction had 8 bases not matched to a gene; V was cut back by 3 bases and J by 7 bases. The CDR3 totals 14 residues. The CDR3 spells CASSIGQGAGEQYF. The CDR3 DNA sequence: TGTGCCAGTAGTATCGGCCAGGGGGCTGGAGAGCAGTACTTC.

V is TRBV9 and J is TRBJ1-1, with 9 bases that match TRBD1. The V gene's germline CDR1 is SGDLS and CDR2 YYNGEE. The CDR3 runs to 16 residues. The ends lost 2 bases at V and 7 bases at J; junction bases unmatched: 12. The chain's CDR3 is CASSVRPGQGLDEAFF. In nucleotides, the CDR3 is TGTGCCAGCAGCGTCCGACCGGGACAGGGCCTGGATGAAGCTTTCTTT.

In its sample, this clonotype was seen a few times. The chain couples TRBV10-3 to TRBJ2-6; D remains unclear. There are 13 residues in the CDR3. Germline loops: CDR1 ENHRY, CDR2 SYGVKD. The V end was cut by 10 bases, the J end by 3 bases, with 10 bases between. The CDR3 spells CASQVFGANVLTF. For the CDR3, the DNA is TGTGCCAGCCAGGTCTTTGGGGCCAACGTCCTGACTTTC.

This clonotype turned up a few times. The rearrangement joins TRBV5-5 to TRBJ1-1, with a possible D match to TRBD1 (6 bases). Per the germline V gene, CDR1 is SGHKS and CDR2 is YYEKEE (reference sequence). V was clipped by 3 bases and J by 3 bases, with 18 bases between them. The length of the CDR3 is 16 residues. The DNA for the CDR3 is TGTGCCAGCAGCTCGCAGACAGGCATGTGGTACACTGAAGCTTTCTTT. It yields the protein CASSSQTGMWYTEAFF.